One and the same sample provided the 17 T cell receptor beta chains below, sequenced in a study of Ad26.COV2.S vaccination and SARS-CoV-2 variants. Noted treatment: over 15 received Ad26.COV2.S at low or high dose, single or two shots; about 5 received placebo; per-sample allocation not given. Specimens were obtained on day 63 following the first vaccine or placebo injection. Here immunoSEQ multiplex PCR was the method, and the copy in TCRdb shows in-frame clones only, minus some. The table includes over 400,000 clones, roughly 87% detected once. The source was peripheral blood, collected in a trial of Ad26.COV2.S vaccine versus placebo. The receptors were gathered from a person between 18 and 65 years old who received the Ad26.COV2.S COVID-19 vaccine or a placebo.

This rearrangement joins TRBV11-2 to TRBJ1-5; D remains ambiguous. The V gene's germline CDR1 is SGHAT and CDR2 FQNNGV. Trimming stripped 5 bases from V and 7 bases from J, with 15 bases between. The CDR3 extends over 14 amino acids. The CDR3 sequence is CASSPTRASQPQHF. The CDR3 DNA follows: TGTGCCAGCAGCCCCACGAGGGCGTCACAGCCCCAGCATTTT.

The J gene is TRBJ2-1, the V gene TRBV28; a possible D gene is TRBD1 (7 bases). Trimming left V 1 base short and J 4 bases short, with 11 bases between. This CDR3 has 15 amino acids. Per germline, CDR1 MDHEN and CDR2 SYDVKM. Here the CDR3 DNA reads TGTGCCAGCAGTTTATTACCAGGGGGGTACAATGAGCAGTTCTTC. Encoded protein: CASSLLPGGYNEQFF.

The genes are TRBV30 and TRBJ1-1; perhaps TRBD1 as D (6 bases). V was cut by 5 bases and J by 4 bases, with 17 bases left in between. Germline V gives CDR1 GTSNPN, CDR2 SVGIG (reference sequence). This CDR3 region has 14 residues. Here the CDR3 reads CAWAKDRGITEAFF. The CDR3 DNA reads as TGTGCCTGGGCCAAGGACAGAGGGATCACTGAAGCTTTCTTT.

This clone has a handful of counts. The sample contains more than one DNA sequence encoding this CDR3. This chain uses TRBV20-1 with TRBJ1-5, with D unclear. V lost 2 bases and J 3 bases, leaving 2 bases between the germline ends. Germline CDR1 DFQATT, CDR2 SNEGSKA (reference sequence). CDR3 length equals 11 residues. CDR3: CSARTNQPQHF. For the CDR3, the DNA is TGCAGTGCTAGAACCAATCAGCCCCAGCATTTT.

The chain recombines TRBV9 with TRBJ1-6; D unclear. CDR3 size: 13 residues. Deletions cut 4 bases from V and 10 bases from J, with 12 bases between. Germline V gene data show CDR1 as SGDLS and CDR2 as YYNGEE. For the CDR3, the DNA is TGTGCCAGCAGCATTAGGGTCTGGTCACCCCTCCACTTT. Its protein product is CASSIRVWSPLHF.

The CDR3 spells CASSLISEDTQYF. The CDR3 DNA reads TGCGCCAGCAGCCTCATCTCGGAGGATACGCAGTATTTT. The chain carries TRBV5-1 and TRBJ2-3; D gene uncertain. The CDR3 has 13 residues. Germline V gene sequence: CDR1 SGHRS, CDR2 YFSETQ. Trimming took 4 bases from V and 6 from J, leaving 12 bases between them. Full variable domain (outside the CDR3, taken from reference TRBV5-1 and TRBJ2-3): KAGVTQTPRYLIKTRGQQVTLSCSPISGHRSVSWYQQTPGQGLQFLFEYFSETQRNKGNFPGRFSGRQFSNSRSEMNVSTLELGDSALYLCASSLISEDTQYFGPGTRLTVL.

This sequence joins TRBV4-1 and TRBJ1-1; 7 bases are a match to TRBD1. CDR3 length: 17 amino acids. Unmatched junction bases numbered 11, after V lost 3 bases and J lost 1 base. From germline, CDR1 is MGHRA and CDR2 YSYEKL. This CDR3 reads CASSQNRGFHWNTEAFF. The CDR3 region has the DNA TGCGCCAGCAGCCAGAACAGGGGCTTCCATTGGAACACTGAAGCTTTCTTT.

The CDR3 spells CSVAAEGYGYTF. The CDR3 region has the DNA TGCAGCGTTGCCGCGGAGGGATATGGCTACACCTTC. The V gene is TRBV29-1, the J gene TRBJ1-2; D uncertain. V was trimmed by 4 bases and J by 5 bases, leaving 11 bases between them. This CDR3 comprises 12 residues. From germline, CDR1 is SQVTM and CDR2 ANQGSEA.

The genes are TRBV11-3 and TRBJ2-1; D ambiguous. The CDR3 has 12 residues. CDR1 and CDR2 (germline): SGHNT, YENEEA. V lost 1 base and J 8 bases, leaving 6 bases between the germline ends. The CDR3 region is CASSLGDYEQFF. In DNA form, the CDR3 reads TGTGCCAGCAGCTTAGGGGATTATGAGCAGTTCTTC.

In DNA, the CDR3 is TGTGCCAGCAGCGTGACAGGAACAGGCACCGGGGAGCTGTTTTTT. It is translated as CASSVTGTGTGELFF. This chain links TRBV9 with TRBJ2-2; the D gene is possibly TRBD1 (6 bases). Trimming removed 2 bases at V and 4 bases at J, with 12 bases between. In germline, CDR1 is SGDLS, CDR2 YYNGEE. CDR3 size: 15 residues.

V and J are TRBV7-7 and TRBJ2-1; 9 bases match TRBD1. The CDR3 contains 16 residues. Germline V CDR1 and CDR2: SSHAT, FNYEAQ (reference sequence). Here the CDR3 DNA reads TGTGCGACTCATAAGCCGGGGGCACAGGGGGCGAATGAGCAGTTCTTC. Its translation is CATHKPGAQGANEQFF.

This rearrangement joins TRBV9 to TRBJ1-3; D gene ambiguous. The germline CDR1 and CDR2 sequences are SGDLS and YYNGEE. The CDR3 totals 16 residues. The germline V and J ends were trimmed by 0 bases and 0 bases, with 10 bases remaining between them. CDR3 loop: CASSVGRAYSGNTIYF. The CDR3 DNA reads as TGTGCCAGCAGCGTAGGGAGGGCATACTCTGGAAACACCATATATTTT.

The chain combines TRBV19 with TRBJ2-1; D perhaps matches TRBD2 (5 bases). The CDR3 has 15 amino acids. Germline CDR1 is LNHDA and CDR2 is SQIVND (reference sequence). Trimming took off 4 bases at V and 4 bases at J, with 14 bases between the two ends. The CDR3, as DNA: TGTGCCAGTAGTAGTGTCGGGGTGGCTTACAATGAGCAGTTCTTC. Its translation is CASSSVGVAYNEQFF.

CDR3 sequence: CASSEDFTSTDTQYF. The CDR3 DNA reads as TGTGCCAGCAGCGAAGACTTCACTAGCACAGATACGCAGTATTTT. The V call is TRBV7-2, the J call TRBJ2-3; unclear D gene. This CDR3 spans 15 amino acids. V lost 5 bases to trimming and J lost 0 bases, with 12 bases between them. Germline V gene sequence: CDR1 SGHTA, CDR2 FQGNSA.

The chain combines TRBV7-3 with TRBJ2-1; D unresolved. The CDR3 is 11 residues long. CDR1 and CDR2 (germline): SGHTA, FQGTGA. Between the trimmed V and J ends, which lost 1 base and 10 bases, there was a span of 5 bases. The CDR3 sequence is CASSLNQEQFF. The CDR3 DNA reads as TGTGCCAGCAGCTTAAATCAGGAGCAGTTCTTC.

The chain uses TRBV6-5 and TRBJ1-4; 7 bases map to TRBD1. Looked up from germline, CDR1 is MNHEY and CDR2 is SVGAGI. This CDR3 spans 15 amino acids. The trim removed 6 bases at V and 7 bases at J, leaving 11 bases unmatched. The CDR3 nucleotides read TGTGCCAGCAGCATCACAGGGGACGGGAGTGAAAAACTGTTTTTT. Residues: CASSITGDGSEKLFF.

This chain links TRBV19 with TRBJ1-1; D not resolved. V lost 3 bases, J lost 1 base, and 6 bases lay in between. Germline CDR1 LNHDA, CDR2 SQIVND (reference sequence). This CDR3 has 13 residues. The CDR3 loop is CASSMGRNTEAFF. For the CDR3, the DNA is TGTGCCAGTAGTATGGGTCGGAACACTGAAGCTTTCTTT. The full variable domain, with the rest looked up from reference TRBV19 and TRBJ1-1, is DGGITQSPKYLFRKEGQNVTLSCEQNLNHDAMYWYRQDPGQGLRLIYYSQIVNDFQKGDIAEGYSVSREKKESFPLTVTSAQKNPTAFYLCASSMGRNTEAFFGQGTRLTVV.